A single sample is the source of the 16 T cell receptor beta chains below, sequenced in a study of CD8 T cells in Susac syndrome. Random-hexamer reverse transcription was applied to roughly 0.5 to 1 ug RNA. Each CDR3 protein gets one entry after TCRdb re-called the immunoSEQ multiplex PCR reads with MiXCR. The data contain 150,000 to 190,000 distinct CDR3 sequences, around 95% of them singletons. Sequenced: CD8+ T cells from PBMCs. The source is a human donor with multiple sclerosis.

This chain connects TRBV20-1 to TRBJ2-1; a possible D gene is TRBD1 (5 bases). CDR1 is DFQATT, CDR2 SNEGSKA, per germline (reference sequence). The germline V and J ends were trimmed by 3 bases and 3 bases, with 9 bases remaining between them. This CDR3 comprises 13 residues. The CDR3 reads CSARVTGYNEQFF. CDR3 sequence (DNA): TGCAGTGCTAGGGTTACAGGCTACAATGAGCAGTTCTTC.

The chain is built from TRBV30 and TRBJ2-3; D is perhaps TRBD1 or TRBD2 (5 bases each). CDR3 size: 15 residues. CDR1 is GTSNPN, CDR2 SVGIG, per germline (reference sequence). Trimming took 0 bases from V and 2 from J, leaving 12 bases between them. The CDR3 reads CAWSVIGAYTDTQYF. In DNA, the CDR3 is TGTGCCTGGAGTGTAATCGGGGCTTACACAGATACGCAGTATTTT.

The rearrangement joins TRBV9 to TRBJ2-3; the D is unclear. This CDR3 has 13 residues. Trimming removed 4 bases from V and 4 bases from J, with 10 bases in between. The germline V gene encodes CDR1 SGDLS and CDR2 YYNGEE. The CDR3 sequence: CASSPPRADTQYF. CDR3 DNA: TGTGCCAGCAGCCCCCCTCGCGCAGATACGCAGTATTTT. Full variable domain (rest looked up from reference TRBV9 and TRBJ2-3): DSGVTQTPKHLITATGQRVTLRCSPRSGDLSVYWYQQSLDQGLQFLIQYYNGEERAKGNILERFSAQQFPDLHSELNLSSLELGDSALYFCASSPPRADTQYFGPGTRLTVL.

This chain uses TRBV30 with TRBJ2-7; D is possibly TRBD2 (6 bases). CDR1 is GTSNPN, CDR2 SVGIG, per germline (reference sequence). CDR3 length: 12 amino acids. The V end was cut by 1 base, the J end by 3 bases, with 7 bases between. The CDR3 is CAWSGDFYEQYV. DNA of the CDR3: TGTGCCTGGAGTGGGGACTTCTACGAGCAGTACGTC.

The V gene is TRBV24-1, the J gene TRBJ2-1; tentatively, D is TRBD1 (5 bases). Germline lookup yields CDR1 KGHDR and CDR2 SFDVKD. CDR3 size: 15 residues. The ends were cut back, 2 bases at V and 7 bases at J, with 14 bases in the middle. For the CDR3, the DNA is TGTGCCACCAGTGATTCCCAAGACAGAGGTAATGAGCAGTTCTTC. Its protein product is CATSDSQDRGNEQFF.

The chain couples TRBV27 to TRBJ1-1; D is perhaps TRBD1 (5 bases). The CDR3 sequence is 14 residues long. The germline CDR1 and CDR2 sequences are MNHEY and SMNVEV (reference sequence). V lost 5 bases and J lost 0, with 10 bases in between. CDR3 region: CASSPRGLNTEAFF. CDR3 sequence (DNA): TGTGCCAGCAGTCCCCGGGGCTTGAACACTGAAGCTTTCTTT.

This chain uses TRBV30 with TRBJ1-5; 7 positions match TRBD1. This CDR3 is 14 amino acids long. Germline V gene lookup returns CDR1 GTSNPN and CDR2 SVGIG (reference sequence). Trimming removed 1 base from V and 6 bases from J; junction bases left unmatched: 6. CDR3 protein: CAWSARQGFQPQHF. The CDR3 nucleotides are TGTGCCTGGAGTGCAAGACAGGGATTTCAGCCCCAGCATTTT. Filled out from reference TRBV30 and TRBJ1-5, the complete variable domain reads SQTIHQWPATLVQPVGSPLSLECTVEGTSNPNLYWYRQAAGRGLQLLFYSVGIGQISSEVPQNLSASRPQDRQFILSSKKLLLSDSGFYLCAWSARQGFQPQHFGDGTRLSIL.

The rearrangement links TRBV5-1 to TRBJ1-2, with 9 bases fitting TRBD1. V was clipped by 4 bases and J by 6 bases; unmatched bases: 10. The V gene's germline CDR1 is SGHRS and CDR2 YFSETQ. CDR3 length: 15 residues. The CDR3 spells CASSPEGQGRDGYTF. In nucleotides, the CDR3 is TGCGCCAGCAGCCCGGAGGGACAGGGAAGGGATGGCTACACCTTC.

V is TRBV27 and J is TRBJ2-7; D is possibly TRBD1 (6 bases). Trimming pared 3 bases from V and 1 base from J, leaving 10 bases between. This CDR3 spans 14 amino acids. Germline V lookup: CDR1 MNHEY, CDR2 SMNVEV (reference sequence). The CDR3 DNA sequence: TGTGCCAGCAGTTTTCGCGGACAGTCCTACGAGCAGTACTTC. Amino acids: CASSFRGQSYEQYF.

The V call is TRBV4-1, the J call TRBJ2-2; TRBD1 matches 7 bases. V lost 2 bases to trimming and J lost 5 bases; unmatched junction nucleotides: 11. CDR1 and CDR2 from the germline V gene are MGHRA and YSYEKL. The length of the CDR3 is 17 residues. CDR3 nucleotide sequence: TGCGCCAGCAGCCAACTAGCCCACAGGGGTCCGACCGGGGAGCTGTTTTTT. It codes for CASSQLAHRGPTGELFF.

The V call is TRBV27, the J call TRBJ2-1; the D gene is possibly TRBD2 (6 bases). The V end lost 5 bases, the J end lost 7 bases, and 15 bases lay between the germline ends. This CDR3 is built from 14 residues. Per germline, CDR1 MNHEY and CDR2 SMNVEV (reference sequence). CDR3 sequence: CASSPYSGLNEQFF. CDR3 nucleotides: TGTGCCAGCAGTCCTTATAGCGGTTTGAATGAGCAGTTCTTC.

In DNA, the CDR3 is TGCAGCTTCGGGGGGTTCTATGGCTACACCTTC. Amino acid sequence: CSFGGFYGYTF. The chain joins TRBV29-1 to TRBJ1-2; D possibly corresponds to TRBD1 (5 bases). CDR3 length: 11 residues. Trimming took 8 bases from V and 4 from J, leaving 11 bases between them. Germline CDR1 SQVTM, CDR2 ANQGSEA. Full variable domain (outside the CDR3, taken from reference TRBV29-1 and TRBJ1-2): SAVISQKPSRDICQRGTSLTIQCQVDSQVTMMFWYRQQPGQSLTLIATANQGSEATYESGFVIDKFPISRPNLTFSTLTVSNMSPEDSSIYLCSFGGFYGYTFGSGTRLTVV.

J is TRBJ1-2 and V is TRBV27; 7 nucleotides line up with TRBD1. Germline lookup yields CDR1 MNHEY and CDR2 SMNVEV (reference sequence). Germline trimming cut 6 bases from V and 4 bases from J; bases unmatched to any gene: 14. This CDR3 is built from 16 residues. The chain's CDR3 is CASSHSGDSLVYGYTF. CDR3 in DNA: TGTGCCAGCAGCCACTCTGGGGACAGCCTAGTCTATGGCTACACCTTC.

The chain recombines TRBV15 with TRBJ2-7; D is uncertain. Germline V gene sequence: CDR1 LNHNV, CDR2 YYDKDF (reference sequence). Trimming removed 0 bases at V and 1 base at J, with 10 bases between. This CDR3 comprises 15 residues. CDR3: CATSREADPSYEQYV. Written as DNA, the CDR3 is TGTGCCACCAGCAGAGAGGCGGACCCATCCTACGAGCAGTACGTC.

The chain carries TRBV5-6 and TRBJ1-2; D unclear. V was shortened by 0 bases and J by 5 bases, with 17 bases between the two germline ends. The CDR3 runs 16 residues. Germline-derived CDR1 and CDR2 are SGHDT and YYEEEE. The CDR3 bases are TGTGCCAGCAGCTTGGGGGCAGACCCGAGCGTGTATGGCTACACCTTC. Its protein product is CASSLGADPSVYGYTF. The complete variable domain, with remaining parts taken from reference TRBV5-6 and TRBJ1-2, reads DAGVTQSPTHLIKTRGQQVTLRCSPKSGHDTVSWYQQALGQGPQFIFQYYEEEERQRGNFPDRFSGHQFPNYSSELNVNALLLGDSALYLCASSLGADPSVYGYTFGSGTRLTVV.

V usage is TRBV30 and J usage is TRBJ1-1; D is unresolved. The CDR3 contains 12 residues. Trimming took off 4 bases at V and 4 bases at J, with 10 bases between the two ends. Germline-derived CDR1 and CDR2 are GTSNPN and SVGIG (reference sequence). Here the CDR3 DNA reads TGTGCCTGGACACTCGTTGGCACTGAAGCTTTCTTT. This codes for CAWTLVGTEAFF.